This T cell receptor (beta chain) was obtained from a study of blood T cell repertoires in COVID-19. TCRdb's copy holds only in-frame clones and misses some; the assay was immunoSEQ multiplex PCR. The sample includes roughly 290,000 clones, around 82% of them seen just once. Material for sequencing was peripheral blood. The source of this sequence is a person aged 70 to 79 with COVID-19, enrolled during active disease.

CDR3 DNA: TGTGCCAGCAGCTACCCCTTGGACAGTGCCACTGAAGCTTTCTTT. Translation gives CASSYPLDSATEAFF. V usage is TRBV5-6 and J usage is TRBJ1-1, with a weak D call TRBD1 (6 bases). The V and J ends lost 3 bases and 4 bases respectively, with 16 bases between them. CDR3 size: 15 residues. CDR1 and CDR2 (germline): SGHDT, YYEEEE.